These 23 T cell receptor beta chains were all obtained from the same sample, sequenced in a study of T cell responses to AZD1222 COVID-19 vaccine. Assay: immunoSEQ multiplex PCR; the TCRdb copy retains only in-frame clones and omits some. The top ten clones hold over 1.2% of a sample with more than 100,000 clones, about nine tenths of them seen once. The sequences come from peripheral blood, collected on day 0 of AZD1222 vaccination. The source is an adult in good health.

The chain employs TRBV6-5 and TRBJ2-2; 9 positions agree with TRBD1. This CDR3 is 13 amino acids long. Germline CDR1 and CDR2: MNHEY and SVGAGI. Trimming cost V 7 bases and J 7 bases; bases outside gene matches: 4. The DNA of the CDR3 is TGTGCCAGCAAGGGACAGGGTATCGGGGAGCTGTTTTTT. Translation gives CASKGQGIGELFF.

This clone appeared once. V and J are TRBV9 and TRBJ1-2; perhaps TRBD1 as D (5 bases). CDR3 size: 13 residues. Per germline, CDR1 SGDLS and CDR2 YYNGEE. Trimming cost V 0 bases and J 11 bases, with 14 bases left between them. CDR3: CASSVDPVGQYTF. CDR3 coding DNA: TGTGCCAGCAGCGTAGACCCGGTGGGGCAGTACACCTTC.

The chain carries TRBV19 and TRBJ1-6, with unresolved D. This CDR3 region has 16 residues. The germline gives CDR1 LNHDA, CDR2 SQIVND (reference sequence). V gave up 6 bases and J gave up 7 bases, with 19 bases separating them. CDR3 region: CASRRGSEGINSPLHF. Here the CDR3 DNA reads TGTGCCAGTAGGAGAGGAAGCGAGGGCATCAATTCACCCCTCCACTTT.

V gene TRBV5-1 combines with J gene TRBJ1-4; D is unclear. V was shortened by 2 bases and J by 6 bases, with 11 bases between the two germline ends. This CDR3 region has 14 residues. Germline V gene data show CDR1 as SGHRS and CDR2 as YFSETQ. The CDR3 spells CASSFGRGYEKLFF. CDR3 DNA: TGCGCCAGCAGCTTTGGGCGAGGGTATGAAAAACTGTTTTTT.

V is TRBV28 and J is TRBJ1-4; perhaps TRBD1 as D (5 bases). The CDR3 is 15 residues long. The germline CDR1 and CDR2 sequences are MDHEN and SYDVKM. Between the trimmed V and J ends, which lost 6 bases and 5 bases, there was a span of 16 bases. CDR3: CASSPGGVGNEKLFF. As DNA, the CDR3 is TGTGCCAGCAGCCCCGGGGGGGTTGGGAATGAAAAACTGTTTTTT.

The CDR3 loop reads CASSLDGANTEAFF. CDR3 DNA sequence: TGTGCCAGCAGCTTAGATGGAGCGAACACTGAAGCTTTCTTT. The chain combines TRBV11-3 with TRBJ1-1; D gene ambiguous. V lost 0 bases to trimming and J lost 1 base, with 6 bases between them. Germline V lookup: CDR1 SGHNT, CDR2 YENEEA. This CDR3 has 14 residues.

The chain combines TRBV30 with TRBJ2-7; maybe TRBD1 (6 bases). This CDR3 is 13 amino acids long. Germline CDR1 reads GTSNPN; CDR2 reads SVGIG (reference sequence). The V gene lost 0 bases and the J gene lost 3 bases, with 9 bases spanning the gap. CDR3 protein: CAWSVNRVYEQYF. The CDR3 DNA reads TGTGCCTGGAGTGTAAACAGGGTCTACGAGCAGTACTTC. The whole variable domain, filled in from reference TRBV30 and TRBJ2-7, reads SQTIHQWPATLVQPVGSPLSLECTVEGTSNPNLYWYRQAAGRGLQLLFYSVGIGQISSEVPQNLSASRPQDRQFILSSKKLLLSDSGFYLCAWSVNRVYEQYFGPGTRLTVT.

The chain joins TRBV2 to TRBJ1-1; D ambiguous. V lost 8 bases to trimming and J lost 5 bases, with 21 bases between them. Germline V gives CDR1 SNHLY, CDR2 FYNNEI. There are 15 residues in the CDR3. The CDR3 sequence: CASGNLPLVGTEAFF. DNA of the CDR3: TGTGCCAGCGGCAACCTTCCCCTGGTGGGGACTGAAGCTTTCTTT. The entire variable domain, with the rest obtained from reference TRBV2 and TRBJ1-1, is as follows: EPEVTQTPSHQVTQMGQEVILRCVPISNHLYFYWYRQILGQKVEFLVSFYNNEISEKSEIFDDQFSVERPDGSNFTLKIRSTKLEDSAMYFCASGNLPLVGTEAFFGQGTRLTVV.

The V call is TRBV5-1, the J call TRBJ1-6, with D uncertain. V lost 4 bases, J lost 7 bases, and 15 bases lay in between. CDR1 SGHRS and CDR2 YFSETQ come from the germline V gene. The CDR3 totals 15 residues. CDR3 protein: CASSLEAEINSPLHF. CDR3 sequence (DNA): TGCGCCAGCAGCCTGGAGGCAGAAATCAATTCACCCCTCCACTTT.

This chain links TRBV5-1 with TRBJ2-3; D might be TRBD2 (6 bases). CDR3 length: 14 amino acids. V gave up 8 bases and J gave up 6 bases, with 19 bases separating them. Germline V gives CDR1 SGHRS, CDR2 YFSETQ. In nucleotides, the CDR3 is TGCGCCAGTTCCCGGGGGACCGAAGTTGATACGCAGTATTTT. It specifies CASSRGTEVDTQYF.

V usage is TRBV28 and J usage is TRBJ2-7, with 10 bases identical to TRBD1. Trimming at V came to 7 bases and at J to 2 bases, leaving 5 bases not matched to a gene. Germline V gene sequence: CDR1 MDHEN, CDR2 SYDVKM. The length of the CDR3 is 14 residues. The CDR3: CASIAGTGAYEQYF. The CDR3 DNA reads TGTGCCAGCATCGCCGGGACAGGGGCCTACGAGCAGTACTTC.

The genes are TRBV7-9 and TRBJ2-5; D call uncertain. CDR1 and CDR2 (germline): SEHNR, FQNEAQ (reference sequence). V lost 5 bases and J lost 3, with 7 bases in between. The CDR3 covers 12 residues. The CDR3 DNA is TGTGCCAGCAGCACCACGGAAGAGACCCAGTACTTC. This gives the protein CASSTTEETQYF.

The rearrangement uses TRBV20-1 and TRBJ2-1, with unresolved D. CDR1 and CDR2 (germline): DFQATT, SNEGSKA (reference sequence). The CDR3 spans 11 residues. Deletions cut 3 bases from V and 6 bases from J, with 6 bases between. For the CDR3, the DNA is TGCAGTGCTAGTCGCGGCAATGAGCAGTTCTTC. It translates to CSASRGNEQFF.

The chain carries TRBV6-2 or TRBV6-3 and TRBJ1-2; D remains ambiguous. Germline-derived CDR1 and CDR2 are MNHEY and SVGEGT. This CDR3 region has 15 residues. Trimming left V 0 bases short and J 6 bases short, with 14 bases between. CDR3 DNA: TGTGCCAGCAGTTACTCCTCTGAGGGCGCCGATGGCTACACCTTC. The encoded protein is CASSYSSEGADGYTF.

The CDR3 sequence is CASSATGTSYGYTF. CDR3 nucleotide sequence: TGTGCCAGCAGTGCCACCGGGACGTCCTATGGCTACACCTTC. J is TRBJ1-2 and V is TRBV6-4; D may be TRBD1 (5 bases). V dropped 4 bases and J dropped 4 bases, with 13 bases sitting between them. Germline V gives CDR1 MRHNA, CDR2 SNTAGT. This CDR3 region has 14 residues.

The chain carries TRBV7-9 and TRBJ2-3, with D uncertain. The CDR3 loop spans 15 amino acids. V was cut by 4 bases and J by 2 bases, with 13 bases left in between. The germline CDR1 and CDR2 sequences are SEHNR and FQNEAQ (reference sequence). The CDR3: CASSSRLEVTDTQYF. In DNA form, the CDR3 reads TGTGCCAGCAGCTCCCGACTCGAAGTCACAGATACGCAGTATTTT.

Only a few counts were recorded for this clone. The chain uses TRBV24-1 and TRBJ2-1; D unclear. The CDR3 totals 13 residues. Looked up from germline, CDR1 is KGHDR and CDR2 is SFDVKD. The ends were cut back, 3 bases at V and 9 bases at J, with 11 bases in the middle. Here the CDR3 reads CATSDQIPTEQFF. CDR3 nucleotides: TGTGCCACCAGTGATCAGATTCCAACTGAGCAGTTCTTC.

The gene calls are TRBV4-1 and TRBJ2-5, with TRBD1 identical over 7 bases. J was trimmed by 3 bases and V by 1 base; bases with no gene match: 2. Germline CDR1 MGHRA, CDR2 YSYEKL. The CDR3 is 14 residues long. CDR3 coding DNA: TGCGCCAGCAGCCAAGTCGACAGGGAAGAGACCCAGTACTTC. Its translation: CASSQVDREETQYF.

The chain couples TRBV3-1 (or the pseudogene TRBV3-2) to TRBJ1-4; a weak D match, TRBD1 (5 bases). Germline V CDR1 and CDR2: LGHDT, YNNKEL (reference sequence). The CDR3 totals 16 residues. The ends were cut back, 4 bases at V and 4 bases at J, with 16 bases in the middle. As DNA, the CDR3 is TGTGCCAGCAGCCCAAGTGGGGGGGTTTATAATGAAAAACTGTTTTTT. It codes for CASSPSGGVYNEKLFF.

This rearrangement joins TRBV2 to TRBJ1-5; D gene uncertain. CDR3 length: 12 residues. V was clipped by 6 bases and J by 10 bases, with 13 bases between them. Germline loops: CDR1 SNHLY, CDR2 FYNNEI. The CDR3 sequence: CASSQLNSPQHF. Written as DNA, the CDR3 is TGTGCCAGCAGCCAACTTAATTCCCCCCAGCATTTT. Full variable domain (rest looked up from reference TRBV2 and TRBJ1-5): EPEVTQTPSHQVTQMGQEVILRCVPISNHLYFYWYRQILGQKVEFLVSFYNNEISEKSEIFDDQFSVERPDGSNFTLKIRSTKLEDSAMYFCASSQLNSPQHFGDGTRLSIL.

This clone has only one observation. The chain joins TRBV30 to TRBJ1-2; D gene unclear. The CDR3 length is 11 residues. The V and J ends lost 4 bases and 5 bases respectively, with 8 bases between them. Germline CDR1 is GTSNPN and CDR2 is SVGIG (reference sequence). CDR3 protein: CAWTAPYGYTF. For the CDR3, the DNA is TGTGCCTGGACAGCTCCTTATGGCTACACCTTC. The entire variable domain, with the rest obtained from reference TRBV30 and TRBJ1-2, is as follows: SQTIHQWPATLVQPVGSPLSLECTVEGTSNPNLYWYRQAAGRGLQLLFYSVGIGQISSEVPQNLSASRPQDRQFILSSKKLLLSDSGFYLCAWTAPYGYTFGSGTRLTVV.

The chain uses TRBV30 and TRBJ1-1; no reliable D call. The CDR3 covers 12 residues. Germline CDR1 reads GTSNPN; CDR2 reads SVGIG (reference sequence). The V end was cut by 3 bases, the J end by 0 bases, with 5 bases between. The CDR3 is CAWSLMNTEAFF. The DNA of the CDR3 is TGTGCCTGGAGCCTCATGAACACTGAAGCTTTCTTT.

The chain joins TRBV6-5 to TRBJ2-5; 8 bases map to TRBD1. The trim removed 6 bases at V and 3 bases at J, leaving 9 bases unmatched. Germline values: CDR1 MNHEY, CDR2 SVGAGI. The CDR3 covers 15 residues. The CDR3 DNA is TGTGCCAGCAGCACCACCGGGACAGGAAAAGAGACCCAGTACTTC. Translating gives CASSTTGTGKETQYF.